Below, 3 T cell receptor beta chains from the same sample are listed, as sequenced in a study of technical replicates of blood from a handful of donors. Assay: immunoSEQ multiplex PCR; the TCRdb copy retains only in-frame clones and omits some. The profile shows approximately 82,000 clones, more than 85% of them singletons. Specimen: T cells isolated from PBMCs. Receptors were obtained from a human donor in good health. Some clones in this sample may be carry-over from other donors' samples.

The chain recombines TRBV12-5 with TRBJ1-1; the D is unclear. The V gene lost 1 base and the J gene lost 6 bases, with 9 bases spanning the gap. Germline CDR1 reads LGHNT; CDR2 reads FRNRAP. This CDR3 has 13 amino acids. CDR3 sequence: CASGLGEVAEAFF. DNA of the CDR3: TGTGCTAGTGGTTTGGGGGAGGTCGCTGAAGCTTTCTTT. The complete variable domain, with remaining parts taken from reference TRBV12-5 and TRBJ1-1, reads DARVTQTPRHKVTEMGQEVTMRCQPILGHNTVFWYRQTMMQGLELLAYFRNRAPLDDSGMPKDRFSAEMPDATLATLKIQPSEPRDSAVYFCASGLGEVAEAFFGQGTRLTVV.

The V gene is TRBV5-6, the J gene TRBJ2-7; D is undetermined. This CDR3 is built from 16 residues. Trimming left V 3 bases short and J 7 bases short, with 23 bases between. Germline V gives CDR1 SGHDT, CDR2 YYEEEE. CDR3 region: CASSWVTTPYRGEQYF. CDR3 DNA: TGTGCCAGCAGCTGGGTAACGACTCCCTACCGTGGAGAGCAGTACTTC.

The V and J genes are TRBV4-3 and TRBJ2-7; 8 bases fit TRBD2. V trimming: 4 bases; J trimming: 0 bases; junction bases outside the gene matches: 14. Looked up from germline, CDR1 is LGHNA and CDR2 is YSLEER. The CDR3 is 18 amino acids. In DNA, the CDR3 is TGCGCCAGCAGCCCTGGGACCCCGACTAGCGAAGACTCCTACGAGCAGTACTTC. It translates to CASSPGTPTSEDSYEQYF.